These T cell receptor beta chains were read from a single sample in a study of CD8+ T cells in alopecia areata. This table comes from immunoSEQ multiplex PCR, and its TCRdb copy is limited to in-frame clones, with some not included. The sample has 80,000 or so clones, around two thirds seen once. The sequencing used CD8+ T cells sorted from blood, collected at week 24, from a patient treated with tofacitinib. Every receptor here comes from a human donor with alopecia areata. CDR3s include the opening cysteine and the closing phenylalanine or tryptophan. D genes are given only for firm matches. Clone size is given for some rows only: seen once, a few or many times, or a class if the clone is expanded.

d_gene	v_gene	abundance	j_gene	len	CDR3aa	CDR3nt
.	TRBV7-2	.	TRBJ2-5	14	CASSTTEYQETQYF	TGTGCCAGCAGCACCACAGAGTACCAAGAGACCCAGTACTTC
.	TRBV2	.	TRBJ2-7	14	CATPGTSSSYEQYF	TGTGCCACACCAGGGACGTCGAGCTCCTACGAGCAGTACTTC
.	TRBV18	.	TRBJ1-2	13	CASSRDRDYGYTF	TGTGCCAGCTCACGAGACAGAGACTATGGCTACACCTTC
.	TRBV5-6	.	TRBJ1-2	14	CASTVGAGIGGYTF	TGTGCCAGCACCGTAGGGGCAGGGATCGGTGGCTACACCTTC
TRBD1	TRBV27	.	TRBJ2-3	15	CASSVGQGAADTQYF	TGTGCCAGCAGTGTGGGACAGGGGGCCGCAGATACGCAGTATTTT
TRBD1	TRBV4-3	.	TRBJ2-3	15	CASSQIQGWDDTQYF	TGCGCCAGCAGCCAAATACAGGGGTGGGACGATACGCAGTATTTT
TRBD1	TRBV28	few	TRBJ1-1	15	CASTPRDSLNTEAFF	TGTGCCAGCACCCCTCGGGACAGCTTGAACACTGAAGCTTTCTTT
.	TRBV7-9	few	TRBJ2-2	13	CASSLAGSGELFF	TGTGCCAGCAGCTTAGCCGGGTCCGGGGAGCTGTTTTTT
.	TRBV7-9	.	TRBJ2-5	12	CASSAQTETQYF	TGTGCCAGCAGCGCCCAGACAGAGACCCAGTACTTC
TRBD2	TRBV19	.	TRBJ2-1	16	CASRALAGYSYNEQFF	TGTGCCAGTAGGGCCCTAGCGGGGTACTCCTACAATGAGCAGTTCTTC
.	TRBV7-9	once	TRBJ2-7	14	CASSPSTGFPLEYF	TGTGCCAGCAGCCCATCAACAGGGTTCCCATTGGAGTACTTC
TRBD1	TRBV6-5	.	TRBJ2-3	15	CASSPRDRRTDTQYF	TGTGCCAGCAGTCCCCGGGACAGGCGGACAGATACGCAGTATTTT